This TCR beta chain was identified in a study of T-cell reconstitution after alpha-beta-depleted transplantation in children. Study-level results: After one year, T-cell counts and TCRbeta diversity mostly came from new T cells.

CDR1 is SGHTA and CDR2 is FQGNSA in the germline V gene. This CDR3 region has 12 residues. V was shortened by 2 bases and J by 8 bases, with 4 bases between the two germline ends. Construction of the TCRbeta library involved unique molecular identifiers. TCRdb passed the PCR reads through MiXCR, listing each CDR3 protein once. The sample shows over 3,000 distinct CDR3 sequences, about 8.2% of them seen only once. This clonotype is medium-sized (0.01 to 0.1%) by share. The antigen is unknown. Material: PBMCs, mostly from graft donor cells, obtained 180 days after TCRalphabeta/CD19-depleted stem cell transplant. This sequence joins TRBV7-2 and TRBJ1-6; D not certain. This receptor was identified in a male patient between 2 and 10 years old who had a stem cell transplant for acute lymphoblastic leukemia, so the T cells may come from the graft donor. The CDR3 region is CASSLSYSPLHF. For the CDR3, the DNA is TGTGCCAGCAGCTTAAGTTATTCACCCCTCCACTTT.